Listed here are 27 T cell receptor beta chains from one sample, sequenced in a study of T-cell memory formation after mild COVID-19. From the 5' RACE reads, TCRdb called clonotypes with MiXCR, one entry per CDR3 protein. The sample comprises 90,000 to 120,000 distinct CDR3 sequences, over 13% of which are singletons, and around two fifths rests with the top ten. The sample was PBMCs or a T cell subset sorted from them (not recorded which). All receptors derive from a man between 18 and 35 years old who had mild COVID-19 (a few samples of this study predate the infection). Cell type and time point are not known.

This rearrangement joins TRBV2 to TRBJ2-1; 8 bases map to TRBD2. Germline V gene sequence: CDR1 SNHLY, CDR2 FYNNEI. The trim removed 11 bases at V and 4 bases at J, leaving 4 bases unmatched. This CDR3 has 12 residues. CDR3 region: CAARGGYNEQFF. In DNA, the CDR3 is TGTGCCGCCCGGGGGGGATACAATGAGCAGTTCTTC.

The chain is built from TRBV9 and TRBJ2-1; either TRBD1 or TRBD2 may fit D (5 bases each). The CDR3 is 14 amino acids. Deletions cut 0 bases from V and 6 bases from J, with 10 bases between. Germline V gene lookup returns CDR1 SGDLS and CDR2 YYNGEE. This CDR3 is CASSVDSGPNEQFF. The CDR3 DNA sequence: TGTGCCAGCAGCGTAGACTCGGGGCCCAATGAGCAGTTCTTC.

The gene calls are TRBV20-1 and TRBJ2-7, with D perhaps TRBD2 (5 bases). Germline lookup yields CDR1 DFQATT and CDR2 SNEGSKA (reference sequence). The CDR3 loop spans 14 amino acids. V dropped 0 bases and J dropped 3 bases, with 12 bases sitting between them. CDR3 amino acids: CSARDVGENYEQYF. The DNA of the CDR3 is TGCAGTGCTAGAGATGTCGGGGAAAACTACGAGCAGTACTTC.

This chain uses TRBV12-3 or TRBV12-4 with TRBJ1-3; 8 nucleotides line up with TRBD1. The CDR3 length is 16 residues. After removal of 3 bases from V and 4 bases from J, the junction contained 8 bases not matched to a gene. As DNA, the CDR3 is TGTGCCAGCAGTTTTTGGCAGGGGGCATCGGGAAACACCATATATTTT. Translating it yields CASSFWQGASGNTIYF.

The V call is TRBV5-1, the J call TRBJ2-7; weak D call: TRBD2 (5 bases). Trimming left V 1 base short and J 2 bases short, with 13 bases between. The CDR3 spans 15 residues. Germline values: CDR1 SGHRS, CDR2 YFSETQ. The CDR3 loop is CASSLRAGVTYEQYF. Here the CDR3 DNA reads TGCGCCAGCAGCTTGAGGGCGGGCGTAACCTACGAGCAGTACTTC.

This clonotype occurred a few times. The rearrangement uses TRBV7-9 and TRBJ2-1, with D maybe TRBD2 (6 bases). Germline CDR1 is SEHNR and CDR2 is FQNEAQ (reference sequence). CDR3 length: 15 amino acids. Trimming took off 3 bases at V and 4 bases at J, with 13 bases between the two ends. For the CDR3, the DNA is TGTGCCAGCAGCTTTTGGGGGGAAACTTACAATGAGCAGTTCTTC. Its translation is CASSFWGETYNEQFF. The variable domain in full, completed from reference TRBV7-9 and TRBJ2-1, reads DTGVSQNPRHKITKRGQNVTFRCDPISEHNRLYWYRQTLGQGPEFLTYFQNEAQLEKSRLLSDRFSAERPKGSFSTLEIQRTEQGDSAMYLCASSFWGETYNEQFFGPGTRLTVL.

The rearrangement links TRBV2 to TRBJ2-2, with 8 nucleotides matching TRBD1. The CDR3 runs to 15 residues. After removal of 6 bases from V and 4 bases from J, the junction contained 7 bases not matched to a gene. Per germline, CDR1 SNHLY and CDR2 FYNNEI. DNA of the CDR3: TGTGCCAGCAGGGGAGAGGACAGGGCCACCGGGGAGCTGTTTTTT. Protein sequence: CASRGEDRATGELFF.

This clonotype appeared a few times. The chain employs TRBV21-1 and TRBJ2-4; TRBD1, the table's D call, lacks a check against the DNA. TRBV21-1 constitutes a pseudogene. This CDR3 is built from 14 residues. CDR3 coding DNA: TGTGCCAGCAGCCACCGGGACAGGCCCCACATTCAGTACTTC. Amino acid sequence: CASSHRDRPHIQYF.

The chain recombines TRBV27 with TRBJ1-1; 7 nucleotides line up with TRBD1. CDR1 and CDR2 from the germline V gene are MNHEY and SMNVEV (reference sequence). This CDR3 contains 15 residues. The V gene end was trimmed by 6 bases and the J gene end by 0 bases; junction bases not matched to a gene: 7. CDR3 sequence (DNA): TGTGCCAGCAGAGAGGGGGCAAGGATGAACACTGAAGCTTTCTTT. Protein product: CASREGARMNTEAFF.

This clonotype was counted a few times. V is TRBV12-3 or TRBV12-4 and J is TRBJ2-2, with TRBD2 matching 10 bases. The CDR3 loop spans 15 amino acids. J was trimmed by 1 base and V by 5 bases; bases with no gene match: 1. CDR3 sequence: CASSKRGGNTGELFF. CDR3 nucleotide sequence: TGTGCCAGCAGTAAGCGGGGGGGGAACACCGGGGAGCTGTTTTTT.

Here the CDR3 DNA reads TGCAGTGCTAGACACCAGAGCACAGATACGCAGTATTTT. Its protein product is CSARHQSTDTQYF. V and J are TRBV20-1 and TRBJ2-3; D is ambiguous. Trimming removed 2 bases at V and 0 bases at J, with 6 bases between. Per the germline V gene, CDR1 is DFQATT and CDR2 is SNEGSKA (reference sequence). This CDR3 region has 13 residues.

This chain joins TRBV12-3 or TRBV12-4 and TRBJ2-1, with TRBD2 matching over 8 bases. This CDR3 region has 16 residues. V was clipped by 6 bases and J by 5 bases; unmatched bases: 12. CDR3 amino acids: CASSRTGSGVHNEQFF. As DNA, the CDR3 is TGTGCCAGCAGCCGGACCGGTAGCGGGGTCCACAATGAGCAGTTCTTC.

The chain employs TRBV4-1 and TRBJ1-1; 7 nucleotides match TRBD1. Germline trimming cut 2 bases from V and 4 bases from J; bases unmatched to any gene: 7. The CDR3 covers 15 residues. Germline V gene data show CDR1 as MGHRA and CDR2 as YSYEKL. The CDR3 protein is CASSQSPAGGTEAFF. For the CDR3, the DNA is TGCGCCAGCAGCCAAAGTCCCGCAGGGGGCACTGAAGCTTTCTTT.

The chain couples TRBV5-6 to TRBJ1-5; D is perhaps TRBD1 (5 bases). Between the trimmed V and J ends, which lost 2 bases and 5 bases, there was a span of 17 bases. Germline V lookup: CDR1 SGHDT, CDR2 YYEEEE. The CDR3 spans 16 residues. CDR3 sequence reads: CASSLAGSSYDQPQHF. The CDR3 DNA sequence: TGTGCCAGCAGCTTAGCAGGGTCCTCTTACGATCAGCCCCAGCATTTT.

This clonotype was counted at least ten times. V gene TRBV4-2 combines with J gene TRBJ1-5, with D maybe TRBD1 (5 bases). The CDR3 has 14 amino acids. The germline gives CDR1 LGHNA, CDR2 YNFKEQ. The V end was cut by 0 bases, the J end by 7 bases, with 10 bases between. The CDR3, as DNA: TGTGCCAGCAGCCAAGAGTGGGGCGGCCAGCCCCAGCATTTT. This gives the protein CASSQEWGGQPQHF.

This clonotype was observed at least ten times. V is TRBV24-1 and J is TRBJ2-7, with a weak D call TRBD1 (5 bases). CDR1 and CDR2 from the germline V gene are KGHDR and SFDVKD. The CDR3 is 14 amino acids. V dropped 5 bases and J dropped 5 bases, with 15 bases sitting between them. CDR3 in DNA: TGTGCCACCAGTGCCTCGACAGTGTTCGACGAGCAGTACTTC. Protein sequence: CATSASTVFDEQYF.

This rearrangement joins TRBV6-6 to TRBJ2-5; D is unclear. Per germline, CDR1 MNHNY and CDR2 SVGAGI (reference sequence). The germline V and J ends were trimmed by 10 bases and 3 bases, with 12 bases remaining between them. The CDR3 length is 12 residues. The CDR3 here is CATLTLEETQYF. The CDR3 nucleotides read TGTGCCACCCTCACCCTGGAAGAGACCCAGTACTTC.

This clonotype showed up many times. The chain has TRBV29-1 and TRBJ2-3; 10 bases map to TRBD1. V lost 7 bases and J lost 5; bases outside the gene matches: 3. The CDR3 has 12 amino acids. Germline assignment: CDR1 SQVTM and CDR2 ANQGSEA. CDR3 bases: TGCAGCGCTGGGACAGGGGTAGATACGCAGTATTTT. This encodes CSAGTGVDTQYF.

The sample holds a few counts of this clonotype. V usage is TRBV4-3 and J usage is TRBJ2-5; possibly TRBD2 for D (5 bases). The CDR3 sequence is 15 residues long. Germline V lookup: CDR1 LGHNA, CDR2 YSLEER. The V and J ends lost 4 bases and 4 bases respectively, with 16 bases between them. The CDR3, as DNA: TGCGCCAGCAGCCCTTCTAGAGGTCGGGGAGAGACCCAGTACTTC. It yields the protein CASSPSRGRGETQYF.

This rearrangement joins TRBV11-2 to TRBJ2-7, with 14 bases fitting TRBD2. V shed 4 bases, J shed 7 bases, and the junction held 6 bases outside the gene matches. The length of the CDR3 is 15 residues. Germline CDR1 reads SGHAT; CDR2 reads FQNNGV. The CDR3 DNA reads TGTGCCAGCAGCTCGGGACTAGCGGGGGTAGAAGAGCAGTACTTC. Translation gives CASSSGLAGVEEQYF.

This clonotype was recorded a few times. The DNA for the CDR3 is TGTGCCAGCAGTTTATGGCAGGGGGCTTACGAGCAGTACTTC. Amino acid sequence: CASSLWQGAYEQYF. The chain has TRBV28 and TRBJ2-7; 8 bases are shared with TRBD1. From germline, CDR1 is MDHEN and CDR2 SYDVKM. CDR3 size: 14 residues. Losses at the gene ends were 0 bases for V and 4 bases for J; bases not matched to a gene: 2.

This chain connects TRBV23-1 to TRBJ1-2, with D perhaps TRBD1 (6 bases). TRBV23-1 belongs to the ORF category, with a function that is uncertain. CDR3 length equals 14 residues. The ends were cut back, 3 bases at V and 4 bases at J, with 12 bases in the middle. CDR3 loop: CASSQSGGGYGYTF. In DNA, the CDR3 is TGCGCCAGCAGTCAGTCGGGAGGGGGCTATGGCTACACCTTC.

The chain uses TRBV7-3 and TRBJ2-5; possibly TRBD2 for D (6 bases). Germline-derived CDR1 and CDR2 are SGHTA and FQGTGA. The V and J ends lost 2 bases and 2 bases respectively, with 12 bases between them. The CDR3 extends over 15 amino acids. CDR3 amino acids: CASSLYRGSQETQYF. The CDR3 nucleotides read TGTGCCAGCAGCTTATATCGGGGGAGTCAAGAGACCCAGTACTTC.

The chain has TRBV6-5 and TRBJ1-1; D perhaps matches TRBD1 (6 bases). CDR1 is MNHEY, CDR2 SVGAGI, per germline. The CDR3 extends over 15 amino acids. V lost 2 bases and J 2 bases, leaving 12 bases between the germline ends. CDR3 residues: CASSYRMGGNTEAFF. Written as DNA, the CDR3 is TGTGCCAGCAGTTACCGTATGGGGGGCAACACTGAAGCTTTCTTT.

This clonotype turned up a few times. V is TRBV28 and J is TRBJ1-1, with D maybe TRBD1 (6 bases). Germline CDR1 and CDR2: MDHEN and SYDVKM. The CDR3 extends over 16 amino acids. Trimming cost V 3 bases and J 0 bases, with 14 bases left between them. The CDR3 here is CASSLYRGAMNTEAFF. The CDR3 nucleotides read TGTGCCAGCAGTTTGTATCGGGGGGCGATGAACACTGAAGCTTTCTTT.

The chain recombines TRBV7-2 with TRBJ2-5, with 7 bases lining up with TRBD2. The CDR3 totals 15 residues. V lost 1 base to trimming and J lost 3 bases; unmatched junction nucleotides: 5. CDR1 and CDR2 from the germline V gene are SGHTA and FQGNSA. The CDR3 DNA follows: TGTGCCAGCAGCTTAGTAGGTCTAGCGGAAGAGACCCAGTACTTC. Translating gives CASSLVGLAEETQYF.

This clonotype was observed a handful of times. The gene calls are TRBV7-9 and TRBJ1-5, with D possibly matching TRBD1 (5 bases). V lost 6 bases and J lost 5, with 17 bases in between. The CDR3 loop spans 15 amino acids. Per the germline V gene, CDR1 is SEHNR and CDR2 is FQNEAQ (reference sequence). The CDR3 nucleotides read TGTGCCAGCAGTCTAGGATGGGGGGAAGATCAGCCCCAGCATTTT. Amino acids: CASSLGWGEDQPQHF.